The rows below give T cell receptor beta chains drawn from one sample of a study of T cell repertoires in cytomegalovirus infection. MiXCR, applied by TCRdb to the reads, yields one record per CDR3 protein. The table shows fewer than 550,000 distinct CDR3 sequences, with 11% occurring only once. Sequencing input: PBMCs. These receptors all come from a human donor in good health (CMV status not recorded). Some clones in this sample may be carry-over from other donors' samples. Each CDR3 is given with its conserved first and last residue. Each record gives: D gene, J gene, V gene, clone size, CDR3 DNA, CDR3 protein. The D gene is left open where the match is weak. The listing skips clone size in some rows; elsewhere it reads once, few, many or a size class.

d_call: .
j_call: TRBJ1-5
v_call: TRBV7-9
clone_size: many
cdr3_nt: TGTGCCAGCAGCTTAGGGAGTCAGGGTGTAAGTCAGCCCCAGCATTTT
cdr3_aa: CASSLGSQGVSQPQHF

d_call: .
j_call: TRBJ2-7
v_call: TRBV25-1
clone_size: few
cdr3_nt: TGTGCCAGCAGTCAACAGGTTAGCTCCTACGAGCAGTACTTC
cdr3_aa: CASSQQVSSYEQYF

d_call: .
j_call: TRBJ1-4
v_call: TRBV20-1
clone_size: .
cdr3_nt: TGCAGTGCTTCGCGGGACGCTCGACATCCGGGTAATGAAAAACTGTTTTTT
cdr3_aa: CSASRDARHPGNEKLFF

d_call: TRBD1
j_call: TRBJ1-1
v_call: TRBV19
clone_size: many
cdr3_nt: TGTGCCAGTAGTGTAAACCCAGGGGGCGGTGGCACTGAAGCTTTCTTT
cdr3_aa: CASSVNPGGGGTEAFF

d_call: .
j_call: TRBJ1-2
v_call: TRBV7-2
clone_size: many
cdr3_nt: TGTGCCAGCAGCCCCCCGTACGGCGGGTATGGCTACACCTTC
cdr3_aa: CASSPPYGGYGYTF

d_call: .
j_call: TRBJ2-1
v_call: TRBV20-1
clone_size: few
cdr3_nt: TGCAGTGTCAAGGGGACTCTCGTATACAATGAGCAGTTCTTC
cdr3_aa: CSVKGTLVYNEQFF

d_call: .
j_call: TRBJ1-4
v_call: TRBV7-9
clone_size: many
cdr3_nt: TGTGCCAGCGGACGGACCGCAACTAATGAAAAACTGTTTTTT
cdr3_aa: CASGRTATNEKLFF

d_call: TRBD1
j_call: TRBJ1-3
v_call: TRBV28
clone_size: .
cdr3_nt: TGTGCCAGCAGTTCCGCCGTAGGGACAGTCGGAAACACCATATATTTT
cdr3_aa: CASSSAVGTVGNTIYF

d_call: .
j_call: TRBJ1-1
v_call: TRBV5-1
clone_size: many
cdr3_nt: TGCGCCAGCGCGCTAGAGAACACTGAAGCTTTCTTT
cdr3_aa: CASALENTEAFF

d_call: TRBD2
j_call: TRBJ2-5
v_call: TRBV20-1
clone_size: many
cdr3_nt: TGCAGTGCTCCCGGGACTAGCGGGGGGGCGGGAGAGACCCAGTACTTC
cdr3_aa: CSAPGTSGGAGETQYF

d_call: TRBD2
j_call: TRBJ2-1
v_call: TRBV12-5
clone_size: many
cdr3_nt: TGTGCTAGTGGTTTGGGTGTAGCGGGGAATGAGCAGTTCTTC
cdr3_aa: CASGLGVAGNEQFF

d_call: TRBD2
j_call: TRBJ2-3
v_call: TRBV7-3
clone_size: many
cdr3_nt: TGTGCCAGCAGCTCATCAGCGGGGATCACAGATACGCAGTATTTT
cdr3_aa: CASSSSAGITDTQYF

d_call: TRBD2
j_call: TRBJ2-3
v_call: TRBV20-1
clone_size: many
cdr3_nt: TGCAGTGCTAGAGATCGGACTAGCGGGAGGGCCTTAGATACGCAGTATTTT
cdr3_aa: CSARDRTSGRALDTQYF

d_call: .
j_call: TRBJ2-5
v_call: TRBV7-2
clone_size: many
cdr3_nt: TGTGCCAGCAGCTCTCCACGTGGTGCCGGTCGGACCCAGTACTTC
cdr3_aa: CASSSPRGAGRTQYF

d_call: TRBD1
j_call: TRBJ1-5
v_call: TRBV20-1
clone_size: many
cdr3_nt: TGCAGTGTACTGGACAGGGAATATAGCAATCAGCCCCAGCATTTT
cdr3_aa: CSVLDREYSNQPQHF

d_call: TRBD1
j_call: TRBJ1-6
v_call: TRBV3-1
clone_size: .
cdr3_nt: TGTGCCAGCAGCCGAGCCCTACAGGGGAGTAATTCACCCCTCCACTTT
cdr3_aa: CASSRALQGSNSPLHF

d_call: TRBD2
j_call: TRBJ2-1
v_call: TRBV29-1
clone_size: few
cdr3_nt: TGCAGCGTTGTTGGAGCGGGAGTAGGCAATGAGCAGTTCTTC
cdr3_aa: CSVVGAGVGNEQFF

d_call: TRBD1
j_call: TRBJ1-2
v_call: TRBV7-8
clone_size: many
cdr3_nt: TGTGCCAGCAGCTACCGGACAGGGTGGAATGGCTACACCTTC
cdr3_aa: CASSYRTGWNGYTF

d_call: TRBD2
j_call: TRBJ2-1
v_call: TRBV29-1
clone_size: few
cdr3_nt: TGCAGCGTTGAAGATACTAGCGGGAGGGCCTTATCCATCGTTGAGCAGTTCTTC
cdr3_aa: CSVEDTSGRALSIVEQFF

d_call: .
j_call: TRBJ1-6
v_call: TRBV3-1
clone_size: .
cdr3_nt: TGTGCCAGCAGCCGACAACAGGGATCCTATAATTCACCCCTCCACTTT
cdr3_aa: CASSRQQGSYNSPLHF

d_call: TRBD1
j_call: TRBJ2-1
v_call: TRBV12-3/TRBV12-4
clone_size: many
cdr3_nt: TGTGCCAGCAGCAAAGGACAGGGCTCCTACAATGAGCAGTTCTTC
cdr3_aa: CASSKGQGSYNEQFF

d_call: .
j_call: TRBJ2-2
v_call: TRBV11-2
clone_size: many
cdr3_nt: TGTGCCAGCAGCTTATTTCAGGGGGGAAACACCGGGGAGCTGTTTTTT
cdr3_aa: CASSLFQGGNTGELFF

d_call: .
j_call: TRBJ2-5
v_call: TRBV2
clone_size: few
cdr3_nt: TGTGCCAGCAGTGAAGGGAGGGGGGATCCTGGAGAGACCCAGTACTTC
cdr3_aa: CASSEGRGDPGETQYF